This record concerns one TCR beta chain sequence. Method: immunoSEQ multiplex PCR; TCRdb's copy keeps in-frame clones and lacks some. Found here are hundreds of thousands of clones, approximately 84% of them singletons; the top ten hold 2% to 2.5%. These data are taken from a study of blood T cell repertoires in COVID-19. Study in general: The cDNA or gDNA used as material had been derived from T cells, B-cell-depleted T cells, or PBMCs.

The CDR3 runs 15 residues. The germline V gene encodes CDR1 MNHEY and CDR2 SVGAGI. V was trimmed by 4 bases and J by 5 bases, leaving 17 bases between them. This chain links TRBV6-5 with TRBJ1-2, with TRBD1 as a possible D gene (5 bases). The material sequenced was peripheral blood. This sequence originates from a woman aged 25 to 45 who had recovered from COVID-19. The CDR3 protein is CASSLTRDSPYGYTF. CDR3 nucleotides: TGTGCCAGCAGTTTAACCCGCGACAGTCCGTATGGCTACACCTTC.